The 25 T cell receptor beta chains below were found in one sample sequenced in a study of blood T cell repertoires in COVID-19 (dated by TCRdb to 2018 to 2021). The library was produced with the immunoSEQ multiplex PCR assay. This immuneACCESS table, as held by TCRdb, lists in-frame sequences with V and J called but not all clones. Of the missing ones, under half trace to an unresolved V gene in checked studies; the others have no known cause. For this sample there are fewer than 350,000 clones; about 90% appear just once. About 2.2% of the sample comes from the top ten. Material: peripheral blood. The receptors stem from a young woman who had recovered from COVID-19.

This chain joins TRBV2 and TRBJ2-3, with TRBD2 matching 15 bases. CDR1 is SNHLY and CDR2 is FYNNEI in the germline V gene. With V trimmed by 6 bases and J by 4 bases, 5 bases remained unmatched. This CDR3 is 16 amino acids long. As DNA, the CDR3 is TGTGCCAGCAGCGAGGGACTAGCGGGGGGAGCAGATACGCAGTATTTT. Its translation: CASSEGLAGGADTQYF.

V gene TRBV6-1 combines with J gene TRBJ1-6; 7 bases are a match to TRBD1. In germline, CDR1 is MNHNS, CDR2 SASEGT. Germline trimming cut 4 bases from V and 3 bases from J; bases unmatched to any gene: 6. The length of the CDR3 is 16 residues. For the CDR3, the DNA is TGTGCCAGCAGTGTAGAGACAGGGAACTATAATTCACCCCTCCACTTT. As protein: CASSVETGNYNSPLHF.

V gene TRBV5-4 combines with J gene TRBJ1-6; tentative D call: TRBD1 (5 bases). V was cut by 3 bases and J by 7 bases, with 17 bases left in between. Per the germline V gene, CDR1 is SGHNT and CDR2 is YYREEE (reference sequence). The CDR3 is 16 residues long. The chain's CDR3 is CASSSVRGGSNSPLHF. The DNA for the CDR3 is TGTGCCAGCAGCTCCGTTAGGGGCGGATCCAATTCACCCCTCCACTTT.

The table lists this clone with a count of one. V usage is TRBV21-1 and J usage is TRBJ1-1; the table calls TRBD1, which could not be checked here. TRBV21-1 is classified as a pseudogene. The CDR3 loop spans 13 amino acids. CDR3 in amino acids: CASSKVETEEAFF. The CDR3 nucleotides are TGTGCCAGCAGCAAAGTGGAGACAGAAGAAGCTTTCTTT.

The gene calls are TRBV7-2 and TRBJ1-5; D is undetermined. Germline V CDR1 and CDR2: SGHTA, FQGNSA. Trimming stripped 6 bases from V and 3 bases from J, with 9 bases between. This CDR3 spans 13 amino acids. DNA of the CDR3: TGTGCCAGCAGTCGACTCTCCAATCAGCCCCAGCATTTT. Translating gives CASSRLSNQPQHF. Full variable domain (missing parts from reference TRBV7-2 and TRBJ1-5): GAGVSQSPSNKVTEKGKDVELRCDPISGHTALYWYRQSLGQGLEFLIYFQGNSAPDKSGLPSDRFSAERTGGSVSTLTIQRTQQEDSAVYLCASSRLSNQPQHFGDGTRLSIL.

This rearrangement joins TRBV5-1 to TRBJ1-5; unclear D gene. This CDR3 is built from 14 residues. The V end was cut by 0 bases, the J end by 7 bases, with 11 bases between. From germline, CDR1 is SGHRS and CDR2 YFSETQ. DNA of the CDR3: TGCGCCAGCAGCTTGGGGGAGGGAGAGCAGCCCCAGCATTTT. Residues: CASSLGEGEQPQHF.

The chain recombines TRBV6-5 with TRBJ2-7; 9 bases align to TRBD1. Germline values: CDR1 MNHEY, CDR2 SVGAGI. This CDR3 comprises 14 residues. The V segment lost 2 bases and the J segment 2 bases; nucleotides outside the gene matches: 1. The CDR3 bases are TGTGCCAGCAGTTACGGGGACAGGGCCTACGAGCAGTACTTC. It specifies CASSYGDRAYEQYF.

V usage is TRBV7-8 and J usage is TRBJ1-2; 8 positions agree with TRBD1. Germline V gene data show CDR1 as SGHVS and CDR2 as FQNEAQ. Unmatched junction bases numbered 9, after V lost 5 bases and J lost 4 bases. The CDR3 totals 15 residues. The CDR3 DNA follows: TGTGCCAGCAGCCCAGGACAGGGAGGAATCTATGGCTACACCTTC. Translating it yields CASSPGQGGIYGYTF.

This chain links TRBV6-6 with TRBJ1-2, with 7 bases matching TRBD1. The CDR3 consists of 13 residues. With 7 bases clipped from V and 3 bases from J, the junction kept 5 bases outside the gene matches. CDR1 MNHNY and CDR2 SVGAGI come from the germline V gene (reference sequence). CDR3 coding DNA: TGTGCCAGCACCCGCGGGACAGACTATGGCTACACCTTC. The encoded protein is CASTRGTDYGYTF.

The chain is built from TRBV23-1 and TRBJ2-7; 8 bases agree with TRBD1. TRBV23-1 is marked as an open reading frame, function uncertain. The J segment lost 3 bases and the V segment lost 4 bases, leaving 5 bases of the junction unmatched. CDR3 length: 14 residues. CDR3 loop: CASSPAGGRYEQYF. The CDR3 DNA sequence: TGCGCCAGCAGTCCAGCAGGGGGCCGCTACGAGCAGTACTTC.

V usage is TRBV6-5 and J usage is TRBJ1-4; no definite D call. The V gene's germline CDR1 is MNHEY and CDR2 SVGAGI. The CDR3 contains 15 residues. V was cut by 2 bases and J by 0 bases, with 7 bases left in between. DNA of the CDR3: TGTGCCAGCAGTTACACAGATGCAACTAATGAAAAACTGTTTTTT. Protein: CASSYTDATNEKLFF.

The chain is built from TRBV2 and TRBJ1-3; D remains unclear. V lost 3 bases and J lost 2, with 8 bases in between. The CDR3 has 14 amino acids. Germline V gives CDR1 SNHLY, CDR2 FYNNEI. DNA of the CDR3: TGTGCCAGCAGTGACACACCGCCTGGAAACACCATATATTTT. Its protein is CASSDTPPGNTIYF. Filled out from reference TRBV2 and TRBJ1-3, the complete variable domain reads EPEVTQTPSHQVTQMGQEVILRCVPISNHLYFYWYRQILGQKVEFLVSFYNNEISEKSEIFDDQFSVERPDGSNFTLKIRSTKLEDSAMYFCASSDTPPGNTIYFGEGSWLTVV.

This clone was counted once. The chain joins TRBV18 to TRBJ2-3; a possible D gene is TRBD1 (6 bases). The germline CDR1 and CDR2 sequences are KGHSH and LQKENI. Trimming removed 3 bases at V and 2 bases at J, with 18 bases between. The CDR3 sequence is 17 residues long. CDR3 sequence (DNA): TGTGCCAGCTCACCGCAATGGCCCGGGACAACCACAGATACGCAGTATTTT. It is translated as CASSPQWPGTTTDTQYF.

J is TRBJ2-7 and V is TRBV19; 7 bases are shared with TRBD1. The length of the CDR3 is 13 residues. The trim removed 5 bases at V and 6 bases at J, leaving 7 bases unmatched. Germline V lookup: CDR1 LNHDA, CDR2 SQIVND (reference sequence). The CDR3: CASSPTTGTEQYF. The DNA of the CDR3 is TGTGCCAGTAGTCCCACGACAGGGACCGAGCAGTACTTC.

CDR3 DNA sequence: TGCGCCAGCAGCCCCGGAGGGACCCAGTACTTC. Translation gives CASSPGGTQYF. The rearrangement uses TRBV5-1 and TRBJ2-5; tentatively, D is TRBD2 (5 bases). Germline lookup yields CDR1 SGHRS and CDR2 YFSETQ. The CDR3 has 11 amino acids. V dropped 4 bases and J dropped 7 bases, with 8 bases sitting between them.

The chain uses TRBV5-4 and TRBJ2-2, with 8 bases matching TRBD1. The V gene end was trimmed by 4 bases and the J gene end by 4 bases; junction bases not matched to a gene: 6. The CDR3 has 15 residues. Germline loops: CDR1 SGHNT, CDR2 YYREEE (reference sequence). CDR3 region: CASSPGGQGTGELFF. CDR3 coding DNA: TGTGCCAGCAGCCCAGGAGGACAGGGCACCGGGGAGCTGTTTTTT.

This sequence joins TRBV11-2 and TRBJ2-1; D possibly corresponds to TRBD1 (5 bases). The V gene's germline CDR1 is SGHAT and CDR2 FQNNGV. The CDR3 consists of 16 residues. With 3 bases removed from V and 4 bases from J, the gap between germline ends came to 16 bases. The CDR3 nucleotides are TGTGCCAGCAGCTTGGGGCCAGTAGGCTCGTACAATGAGCAGTTCTTC. It specifies CASSLGPVGSYNEQFF.

V usage is TRBV27 and J usage is TRBJ2-5; D unclear. The germline V gene encodes CDR1 MNHEY and CDR2 SMNVEV (reference sequence). Trimming stripped 5 bases from V and 5 bases from J, with 15 bases between. This CDR3 spans 14 amino acids. The CDR3 sequence is CASSPINSKETQYF. CDR3 nucleotide sequence: TGTGCCAGCAGTCCTATCAATTCCAAGGAGACCCAGTACTTC.

The DNA for the CDR3 is TGTGCCAGCAGTAGCATCTATAGCAATCAGCCCCAGCATTTT. Residues: CASSSIYSNQPQHF. The gene calls are TRBV6-2 or TRBV6-3 and TRBJ1-5; D call uncertain. This CDR3 contains 14 residues. CDR1 and CDR2 (germline): MNHEY, SVGEGT. V was shortened by 5 bases and J by 0 bases, with 8 bases between the two germline ends.

The rearrangement joins TRBV18 to TRBJ1-3, with D tentatively TRBD1 (5 bases). The CDR3 covers 18 residues. The germline gives CDR1 KGHSH, CDR2 LQKENI. The V and J ends lost 0 bases and 0 bases respectively, with 15 bases between them. CDR3 region: CASSPPKKPGGSGNTIYF. The CDR3 DNA reads TGTGCCAGCTCACCACCTAAGAAACCCGGGGGCTCTGGAAACACCATATATTTT.

The CDR3 sequence: CTSSQGSCGNTIYF. The CDR3 region has the DNA TGCACCAGCAGCCAAGGTAGCTGTGGAAACACCATATATTTT. V usage is TRBV1 and J usage is TRBJ1-3. TRBV1 is shown as a pseudogene. The CDR3 is 14 residues long.

The V gene is TRBV29-1, the J gene TRBJ2-1, with D unresolved. From germline, CDR1 is SQVTM and CDR2 ANQGSEA. The V gene lost 7 bases and the J gene lost 1 base, with 11 bases spanning the gap. The CDR3 runs 13 residues. CDR3 loop: CSANPRSYNEQFF. The CDR3 nucleotides read TGCAGCGCCAACCCCAGGTCCTACAATGAGCAGTTCTTC.

This chain links TRBV2 with TRBJ1-1, with D unresolved. The CDR3 length is 14 residues. V was shortened by 4 bases and J by 0 bases, with 9 bases between the two germline ends. Germline CDR1 reads SNHLY; CDR2 reads FYNNEI. The CDR3 DNA follows: TGTGCCAGCAGTGTAGAACAGCTGAACACTGAAGCTTTCTTT. This sequence encodes CASSVEQLNTEAFF.

The rearrangement joins TRBV28 to TRBJ2-7; D may be TRBD2 (6 bases). CDR3 length equals 13 residues. Germline V CDR1 and CDR2: MDHEN, SYDVKM. Trimming pared 4 bases from V and 4 bases from J, leaving 11 bases between. The CDR3 sequence: CASSSGLQYEQYF. The CDR3 DNA sequence: TGTGCCAGCAGTTCGGGACTGCAATACGAGCAGTACTTC.

This clone showed up just once. J is TRBJ2-1 and V is TRBV7-2, with TRBD2 identical over 14 bases. This CDR3 spans 17 amino acids. In germline, CDR1 is SGHTA, CDR2 FQGNSA. With V trimmed by 0 bases and J by 7 bases, 5 bases remained unmatched. As DNA, the CDR3 is TGTGCCAGCAGCTTAGCGGCCGGGACTAGCGGGAGTAATGAGCAGTTCTTC. It specifies CASSLAAGTSGSNEQFF.